This TCR beta chain was observed in a study of cytomegalovirus exposure and HLA in healthy donors. For the study at large: The Caucasian-associated ancestry cluster contained about four fifths of the approximately 390 genotyped donors.

This clone was counted a single time. No antigen is known for it. Use of 60 Vbeta and 13 Jbeta primers characterized the PCR. Profiling relied on immunoSEQ multiplex PCR, and the TCRdb table lists in-frame clones only, not all of them. The data hold some 200,000 clones, with 83% observed a single time. The CDR3 loop spans 14 amino acids. Trimming removed 2 bases at V and 4 bases at J, with 12 bases between. Germline assignment: CDR1 SNHLY and CDR2 FYNNEI. General study points: With further analysis later on, most CMV-associated TCR beta chains appeared HLA-restricted.

The J gene is TRBJ2-7, the V gene TRBV2, with a weak D call TRBD2 (5 bases). Source material: PBMCs. This sequence originates from a girl aged 10 to 17 in good health and CMV-seronegative. The CDR3: CASSERRSRYEQYF. CDR3 in DNA: TGTGCCAGCAGTGAACGGAGGTCTAGATACGAGCAGTACTTC.